One sample yielded the 26 T cell receptor beta chains listed below, sequenced in a study of cytomegalovirus exposure and HLA in healthy donors (TCRdb year 2017). Library method: the immunoSEQ multiplex PCR assay. For the multiplex PCR, a mixture combining 60 forward primers for TCR Vbeta segments and 13 reverse primers for TCR Jbeta segments was used. Held by TCRdb, this immuneACCESS table contains in-frame sequences only and omits some clones. Under half of the omission traces to an unresolved V gene where checked; the cause of the rest is unknown. The sample table holds over 150,000 clones, of which around three quarters were seen once. The ten most abundant clones make up 2% to 2.5% of the sample. Sequencing used PBMCs. These receptors originate from a man aged 40-50 years in good health and CMV-seronegative.

This clone was counted once. This sequence joins TRBV6-1 and TRBJ2-7; 13 nucleotides line up with TRBD2. CDR3 length: 16 amino acids. After removal of 4 bases from V and 1 base from J, the junction contained 4 bases not matched to a gene. Germline V gene lookup returns CDR1 MNHNS and CDR2 SASEGT. CDR3 nucleotides: TGTGCCAGCAGTGCGGGACTAGCGGGACAATCCTACGAGCAGTACTTC. Translation gives CASSAGLAGQSYEQYF.

This sequence joins TRBV9 and TRBJ2-5; D is perhaps TRBD2 (5 bases). The CDR3 has 14 amino acids. Germline V gene lookup returns CDR1 SGDLS and CDR2 YYNGEE. V was trimmed by 4 bases and J by 5 bases, leaving 15 bases between them. The CDR3 nucleotides read TGTGCCAGCAGCCCCAGGCTAGCTGGGGAGACCCAGTACTTC. Translating it yields CASSPRLAGETQYF.

The chain employs TRBV7-2 and TRBJ2-5, with 13 bases aligning to TRBD2. The length of the CDR3 is 16 residues. Looked up from germline, CDR1 is SGHTA and CDR2 is FQGNSA. V lost 6 bases to trimming and J lost 4 bases; unmatched junction nucleotides: 8. The CDR3 DNA follows: TGTGCCAGCAGAGGGACTAGCGGGAATAGGCGAGAGACCCAGTACTTC. This gives the protein CASRGTSGNRRETQYF.

Concerning this clone itself: The sample carries other DNA sequences with the same CDR3. J is TRBJ2-7 and V is TRBV11-2; 7 nucleotides match TRBD2. There are 14 residues in the CDR3. Germline loops: CDR1 SGHAT, CDR2 FQNNGV. Trimming took 1 base from V and 4 from J; bases not matched to a gene: 4. The CDR3 nucleotides read TGTGCCAGCAGCTTAGGGGAGGGCGCATACGAGCAGTACTTC. It translates to CASSLGEGAYEQYF.

The chain uses TRBV4-2 and TRBJ2-7; TRBD2 matches at 7 bases. With 5 bases clipped from V and 3 bases from J, the junction kept 16 bases outside the gene matches. CDR1 and CDR2 (germline): LGHNA, YNFKEQ. This CDR3 has 17 residues. CDR3 protein: CASSKAPPSGKYYEQYF. The DNA for the CDR3 is TGTGCCAGCAGCAAAGCCCCCCCCAGCGGGAAGTACTACGAGCAGTACTTC.

The chain is built from TRBV19 and TRBJ2-3, with TRBD2 as a possible D gene (6 bases). V was shortened by 5 bases and J by 4 bases, with 13 bases between the two germline ends. The CDR3 extends over 14 amino acids. Germline V lookup: CDR1 LNHDA, CDR2 SQIVND (reference sequence). DNA for the CDR3: TGTGCCAGTAGTGGGGGGATGAGGGCAGATACGCAGTATTTT. Its translation: CASSGGMRADTQYF.

This chain links TRBV30 with TRBJ1-4; no reliable D call. This CDR3 has 13 residues. Germline V CDR1 and CDR2: GTSNPN, SVGIG (reference sequence). V was cut by 5 bases and J by 1 base, with 8 bases left in between. CDR3 amino acids: CAWRPGTNEKLFF. The CDR3, as DNA: TGTGCCTGGCGCCCAGGAACTAATGAAAAACTGTTTTTT.

The chain carries TRBV27 and TRBJ2-3; D remains unclear. The germline V gene encodes CDR1 MNHEY and CDR2 SMNVEV (reference sequence). Trimming took off 3 bases at V and 6 bases at J, with 7 bases between the two ends. The CDR3 totals 12 residues. CDR3 sequence: CASSFIGDTQYF. DNA for the CDR3: TGTGCCAGCAGTTTTATCGGGGATACGCAGTATTTT.

J is TRBJ1-1 and V is TRBV27, with TRBD1 as a possible D gene (6 bases). Trimming cost V 6 bases and J 4 bases, with 15 bases left between them. Germline assignment: CDR1 MNHEY and CDR2 SMNVEV (reference sequence). The CDR3 length is 14 residues. The CDR3 loop is CASSTGWSGTEAFF. The CDR3 DNA reads TGTGCCAGCAGCACAGGGTGGTCGGGCACTGAAGCTTTCTTT.

The rearrangement links TRBV5-6 to TRBJ1-1; D may be TRBD1 (6 bases). Germline-derived CDR1 and CDR2 are SGHDT and YYEEEE. Trimming took 2 bases from V and 6 from J, leaving 14 bases between them. This CDR3 is built from 14 residues. CDR3 sequence: CASSFTEGVAEAFF. CDR3 nucleotides: TGTGCCAGCAGCTTTACTGAGGGGGTCGCTGAAGCTTTCTTT.

The chain links TRBV5-1 to TRBJ2-2; 14 nucleotides line up with TRBD2. The CDR3 runs 16 residues. Trimming at V came to 3 bases and at J to 6 bases, leaving 4 bases not matched to a gene. Germline assignment: CDR1 SGHRS and CDR2 YFSETQ. In nucleotides, the CDR3 is TGCGCCAGCAGCTGGGGACTAGCGGGAGCGGCCGGGGAGCTGTTTTTT. It specifies CASSWGLAGAAGELFF.

This rearrangement joins TRBV30 to TRBJ2-5, with a weak D call TRBD2 (5 bases). TRBJ2-7 matches the DNA end more closely, so the J call is doubtful. The CDR3 runs to 14 residues. Germline V CDR1 and CDR2: GTSNPN, SVGIG (reference sequence). This chain's CDR3 is CAWRQGLVGDEQYF. The CDR3 nucleotides read TGTGCCTGGCGGCAAGGACTTGTCGGCGACGAGCAGTACTTC.

The rearrangement joins TRBV28 to TRBJ2-3; TRBD2 agrees at 13 bases. J was trimmed by 4 bases and V by 5 bases; bases with no gene match: 6. Germline CDR1 is MDHEN and CDR2 is SYDVKM. This CDR3 comprises 16 residues. Written as DNA, the CDR3 is TGTGCCAGCAGTCTACTAGCGGGAGGGGACGCAGATACGCAGTATTTT. Protein: CASSLLAGGDADTQYF.

The genes are TRBV6-5 and TRBJ2-7, with 11 bases lining up with TRBD1. Germline assignment: CDR1 MNHEY and CDR2 SVGAGI. Germline trimming cut 6 bases from V and 2 bases from J; bases unmatched to any gene: 6. The CDR3 length is 15 residues. CDR3 residues: CASRDPGQGAYEQYF. The CDR3 DNA is TGTGCCAGCAGGGACCCGGGACAGGGGGCCTACGAGCAGTACTTC.

The chain carries TRBV2 and TRBJ2-5, with 8 bases matching TRBD2. The J call may be mistaken, given a closer DNA end match to TRBJ2-7. Germline V gene sequence: CDR1 SNHLY, CDR2 FYNNEI. The CDR3 runs 16 residues. CDR3 sequence reads: CASSENAAGLGLEQYF. The CDR3 region has the DNA TGTGCCAGCAGTGAAAATGCAGCGGGACTAGGCCTCGAGCAGTACTTC.

With regard to this clone: The junction and the germline gene differ at one end; a read error may be behind it. The chain joins TRBV28 to TRBJ2-6, with D perhaps matching TRBD1 (6 bases). Germline CDR1 is MDHEN and CDR2 is SYDVKM. There are 14 residues in the CDR3. Here the CDR3 DNA reads TGTGCCAGCAGTACCCTATTGGGGGCCAACGGCCTGACTTTC. Encoded protein: CASSTLLGANGLTF.

This chain joins TRBV7-9 and TRBJ2-1, with a weak D call TRBD2 (6 bases). CDR1 is SEHNR and CDR2 is FQNEAQ in the germline V gene (reference sequence). V gave up 5 bases and J gave up 6 bases, with 17 bases separating them. The CDR3 length is 15 residues. DNA for the CDR3: TGTGCCAGCAGCCCTCGGGACTGGGGATTCAATGAGCAGTTCTTC. Encoded protein: CASSPRDWGFNEQFF.

J is TRBJ2-3 and V is TRBV19; no reliable D call. V gave up 5 bases and J gave up 3 bases, with 18 bases separating them. The germline V gene encodes CDR1 LNHDA and CDR2 SQIVND (reference sequence). The CDR3 loop spans 16 amino acids. The CDR3 DNA is TGTGCCAGTAGTGCCCAGGTTAATCGCCAGACAGATACGCAGTATTTT. It codes for CASSAQVNRQTDTQYF.

J is TRBJ2-4 and V is TRBV10-1; weak D call: TRBD2 (6 bases). V lost 3 bases and J lost 2, with 14 bases in between. The CDR3 runs to 16 residues. The V gene's germline CDR1 is WNHNN and CDR2 SYGVQD (reference sequence). The CDR3: CASSDKAAGTKNIQYF. CDR3 DNA: TGCGCCAGCAGTGATAAAGCAGCGGGTACCAAAAACATTCAGTACTTC.

This sequence joins TRBV4-3 and TRBJ2-7, with a possible D match to TRBD2 (5 bases). V was shortened by 6 bases and J by 0 bases, with 21 bases between the two germline ends. The CDR3 runs to 17 residues. Germline assignment: CDR1 LGHNA and CDR2 YSLEER. This CDR3 is CASRPKRVQPHSYEQYF. CDR3 sequence (DNA): TGCGCCAGCAGACCAAAGAGGGTGCAGCCTCACTCCTACGAGCAGTACTTC.

The chain carries TRBV19 and TRBJ2-7; D might be TRBD1 (5 bases). V lost 1 base to trimming and J lost 2 bases, with 12 bases between them. Germline-derived CDR1 and CDR2 are LNHDA and SQIVND (reference sequence). The CDR3 runs to 15 residues. The CDR3 loop reads CASSIGPDSTYEQYF. Written as DNA, the CDR3 is TGTGCCAGTAGTATAGGGCCCGACAGTACCTACGAGCAGTACTTC.

The chain links TRBV19 to TRBJ1-4; 9 bases align to TRBD1. The germline CDR1 and CDR2 sequences are LNHDA and SQIVND (reference sequence). CDR3 length equals 12 residues. V shed 8 bases and J 8 bases; nucleotides not matched to a gene: 3. Here the CDR3 reads CASSTGGEKLFF. The CDR3 DNA is TGTGCCAGTTCGACAGGGGGGGAAAAACTGTTTTTT.

This clone was recorded a few times. The rearrangement joins TRBV5-6 to TRBJ1-2; TRBD1 matches at 8 bases. Losses at the gene ends were 6 bases for V and 6 bases for J; bases not matched to a gene: 10. Germline-derived CDR1 and CDR2 are SGHDT and YYEEEE. The CDR3 totals 14 residues. For the CDR3, the DNA is TGTGCCAGCACCACCTACAGGGGGTTGGATGGCTACACCTTC. It encodes CASTTYRGLDGYTF. Full variable domain (outside the CDR3, taken from reference TRBV5-6 and TRBJ1-2): DAGVTQSPTHLIKTRGQQVTLRCSPKSGHDTVSWYQQALGQGPQFIFQYYEEEERQRGNFPDRFSGHQFPNYSSELNVNALLLGDSALYLCASTTYRGLDGYTFGSGTRLTVV.

The chain carries TRBV29-1 and TRBJ2-7; TRBD1 matches at 9 bases. The CDR3 loop spans 13 amino acids. The germline V gene encodes CDR1 SQVTM and CDR2 ANQGSEA. The junction had 9 bases not matched to a gene; V was cut back by 6 bases and J by 6 bases. The CDR3 DNA reads TGCAGCGTGGTGACAGGGGGACGGGGCGAGCAGTACTTC. It specifies CSVVTGGRGEQYF.

The V and J genes are TRBV4-3 and TRBJ2-7; 9 bases fit TRBD1. The J segment lost 0 bases and the V segment lost 1 base, leaving 4 bases of the junction unmatched. The CDR3 sequence is 16 residues long. The germline V gene encodes CDR1 LGHNA and CDR2 YSLEER. In DNA form, the CDR3 reads TGCGCCAGCAGCCAAGTTCTGGGACAGGGCTCCTACGAGCAGTACTTC. As protein: CASSQVLGQGSYEQYF.

This sequence joins TRBV19 and TRBJ2-2; the match to TRBD1 covers 10 bases. Germline CDR1 is LNHDA and CDR2 is SQIVND (reference sequence). The CDR3 is made up of 18 amino acids. The V gene end was trimmed by 2 bases and the J gene end by 3 bases; junction bases not matched to a gene: 9. CDR3 loop: CASSIPTPGTGDTGELFF. CDR3 nucleotides: TGTGCCAGTAGTATACCGACCCCGGGGACAGGGGACACCGGGGAGCTGTTTTTT.